These 30 T cell receptor beta chains were sequenced from one sample in a study of regulatory T cells in long-lasting Graves disease. Construction of the TCR beta libraries employed iRepertoire HTBI primers in conjunction with Arm-PCR of CDR3 regions. MiXCR, applied by TCRdb to the multiplex PCR reads, yields one record per CDR3 protein. The sample consists of about 400,000 distinct CDR3 sequences, around 16% of them appearing once. The time point was: newly diagnosed GD, antithyroid drugs for less than 3 months. Isolated PBMC RNA provided the starting material for the TCR library. These records were also assigned to another study, of T cells in Graves' hyperthyroidism and ophthalmopathy.

The source material was peripheral blood mononuclear cells (PBMCs), sampled at new diagnosis, from a patient treated with antithyroid drugs. These TCRs come from a middle-aged woman with Graves disease.

In DNA form, the CDR3 reads TGTGCCACCAGTGACCGCCGAGACAGGGGGCGCCTCGGGGAGCTGTTTTTT. Translation gives CATSDRRDRGRLGELFF. The chain links TRBV24-1 to TRBJ2-2, with 10 bases identical to TRBD1. This CDR3 is 17 amino acids long. Germline CDR1 reads KGHDR; CDR2 reads SFDVKD. The J segment lost 7 bases and the V segment lost 4 bases, leaving 11 bases of the junction unmatched.

In this sample, this clonotype turned up many times. The gene calls are TRBV3-1 and TRBJ2-3; D gene ambiguous. V dropped 3 bases and J dropped 2 bases, with 6 bases sitting between them. Looked up from germline, CDR1 is LGHDT and CDR2 is YNNKEL (reference sequence). The CDR3 covers 13 residues. The CDR3 here is CASSQYFTDTQYF. The CDR3 bases are TGTGCCAGCAGCCAGTACTTCACAGATACGCAGTATTTT.

In nucleotides, the CDR3 is TGTGCCACGAAATCTCCTTCTGTATCCCTTCGCTCCTACGAGCAGTACTTC. Translated, it gives CATKSPSVSLRSYEQYF. The genes are TRBV10-3 and TRBJ2-7, with D uncertain. The CDR3 is made up of 17 amino acids. V lost 10 bases to trimming and J lost 0 bases, with 25 bases between them. CDR1 is ENHRY and CDR2 is SYGVKD in the germline V gene.

Only a few counts were recorded for this clonotype. A much larger clone differs by one base, so this may be a read error. The V gene is TRBV11-2, the J gene TRBJ1-6, with 11 bases that match TRBD1. CDR3 length equals 15 residues. Germline assignment: CDR1 SGHAT and CDR2 FQNNGV. The CDR3 is CTSSLGTGGYSPLHF. For the CDR3, the DNA is TGTACCAGCAGCTTGGGGACAGGGGGTTATTCACCCCTCCACTTT. Using reference TRBV11-2 and TRBJ1-6 for the parts outside the CDR3, the full variable domain is EAGVAQSPRYKIIEKRQSVAFWCNPISGHATLYWYQQILGQGPKLLIQFQNNGVVDDSQLPKDRFSAERLKGVDSTLKIQPAKLEDSAVYLCTSSLGTGGYSPLHFGNGTRLTVT.

This clonotype has at least ten counts. The chain has TRBV11-3 and TRBJ2-3; 7 bases line up with TRBD2. V shed 4 bases, J shed 1 base, and the junction held 11 bases outside the gene matches. The germline V gene encodes CDR1 SGHNT and CDR2 YENEEA. The CDR3 has 17 residues. The CDR3 here is CASSSLPQRDRTDTQYF. In DNA, the CDR3 is TGTGCCAGCAGCTCGCTGCCCCAGCGGGACCGCACAGATACGCAGTATTTT.

This clonotype showed up many times. The rearrangement links TRBV28 to TRBJ1-2; weak D call: TRBD1 (5 bases). The CDR3 covers 13 residues. Germline loops: CDR1 MDHEN, CDR2 SYDVKM. V lost 5 bases and J lost 3, with 10 bases in between. The DNA of the CDR3 is TGTGCCAGCAGTACCAGACAGTACTATGGCTACACCTTC. Its protein product is CASSTRQYYGYTF.

The chain uses TRBV5-5 and TRBJ2-3; possibly TRBD1 or TRBD2 for D (6 bases each). CDR3 length: 16 residues. Germline loops: CDR1 SGHKS, CDR2 YYEKEE (reference sequence). Between the trimmed V and J ends, which lost 4 bases and 2 bases, there was a span of 17 bases. This CDR3 reads CASSRGLDGNTDTQYF. The CDR3 region has the DNA TGTGCCAGCAGCCGGGGGCTGGACGGTAACACAGATACGCAGTATTTT.

This chain uses TRBV12-3 or TRBV12-4 with TRBJ2-5; unclear D gene. CDR3 length equals 13 residues. V lost 6 bases to trimming and J lost 4 bases, with 12 bases between them. The CDR3 sequence is CASSQQRRETQYF. Written as DNA, the CDR3 is TGTGCCAGCAGCCAACAACGAAGAGAGACCCAGTACTTC.

This clonotype was detected a few times. The chain carries TRBV11-2 and TRBJ2-7, with 7 bases identical to TRBD1. V shed 2 bases, J shed 3 bases, and the junction held 7 bases outside the gene matches. Germline-derived CDR1 and CDR2 are SGHAT and FQNNGV. The CDR3 has 15 residues. CDR3 in amino acids: CASSLNRDSFYEQYF. The CDR3 DNA follows: TGTGCCAGCAGCTTAAACCGGGACAGCTTCTACGAGCAGTACTTC.

This clonotype has at least ten counts. The J gene is TRBJ1-5, the V gene TRBV30; D not resolved. V dropped 1 base and J dropped 3 bases, with 4 bases sitting between them. The CDR3 consists of 12 residues. The germline gives CDR1 GTSNPN, CDR2 SVGIG (reference sequence). The CDR3 region is CAWSEYNQPQHF. The CDR3 DNA is TGTGCCTGGAGTGAGTACAATCAGCCCCAGCATTTT.

At least ten counts were recorded for this clonotype. V gene TRBV27 combines with J gene TRBJ2-7; perhaps TRBD2 as D (9 bases). The CDR3 is 15 residues long. Germline CDR1 reads MNHEY; CDR2 reads SMNVEV (reference sequence). The V end was cut by 5 bases, the J end by 0 bases, with 14 bases between. CDR3: CASSPSGTGSYEQYF. CDR3 in DNA: TGTGCCAGCAGTCCTAGCGGGACAGGCTCCTACGAGCAGTACTTC.

This clonotype was counted at least ten times. This sequence joins TRBV11-3 and TRBJ1-5, with D perhaps matching TRBD1 (5 bases). The germline CDR1 and CDR2 sequences are SGHNT and YENEEA. The CDR3 runs to 18 residues. Between the trimmed V and J ends, which lost 1 base and 0 bases, there was a span of 16 bases. CDR3 nucleotides: TGTGCCAGCAGCTTAGTGAACAGAATAGGGGTTAGCAATCAGCCCCAGCATTTT. Residues: CASSLVNRIGVSNQPQHF.

A word on this clonotype: A clone one base away is much larger, so this may be a read error. V usage is TRBV7-6 and J usage is TRBJ2-5, with TRBD1 as a possible D gene (5 bases). V lost 5 bases and J lost 3, with 16 bases in between. Germline CDR1 is SGHVS and CDR2 is FNYEAQ. This CDR3 comprises 15 residues. Here the CDR3 reads CASSPPAGKKETQYF. In DNA, the CDR3 is TGTGCCAGCAGCCCGCCGGCAGGGAAAAAAGAGACCCAGTACTTC.

This clonotype was seen a few times. This chain connects TRBV27 to TRBJ1-1, with D perhaps TRBD1 (6 bases). This CDR3 has 15 amino acids. V was pared by 2 bases and J by 1 base, with 11 bases between. The germline gives CDR1 MNHEY, CDR2 SMNVEV (reference sequence). The CDR3 nucleotides read TGTGCCAGCAGTTTAGGGTCAGGGGCGAACACTGAAGCTTTCTTT. Its protein product is CASSLGSGANTEAFF.

The rearrangement uses TRBV7-9 and TRBJ2-1, with TRBD1 matching over 10 bases. Germline V gene lookup returns CDR1 SEHNR and CDR2 FQNEAQ (reference sequence). The CDR3 covers 15 residues. V shed 0 bases, J shed 9 bases, and the junction held 5 bases outside the gene matches. In DNA form, the CDR3 reads TGTGCCAGCAGCTTAGCTGGACAGGGGGTAGGTGAGCAGTTCTTC. It specifies CASSLAGQGVGEQFF.

This rearrangement joins TRBV7-9 to TRBJ1-6; 8 bases align to TRBD1. This CDR3 is built from 14 residues. Germline loops: CDR1 SEHNR, CDR2 FQNEAQ (reference sequence). V lost 6 bases and J lost 9; bases outside the gene matches: 7. The DNA of the CDR3 is TGTGCCAGCAGTCGCGGACAGGGCACTTCACCCCTCCACTTT. Amino acid sequence: CASSRGQGTSPLHF. The full variable domain, in which reference TRBV7-9 and TRBJ1-6 provide the parts outside the CDR3, is DTGVSQNPRHKITKRGQNVTFRCDPISEHNRLYWYRQTLGQGPEFLTYFQNEAQLEKSRLLSDRFSAERPKGSFSTLEIQRTEQGDSAMYLCASSRGQGTSPLHFGNGTRLTVT.

This clonotype showed up many times. The J gene is TRBJ1-5, the V gene TRBV2; D possibly corresponds to TRBD1 (5 bases). With 1 base removed from V and 7 bases from J, the gap between germline ends came to 11 bases. Germline CDR1 reads SNHLY; CDR2 reads FYNNEI. The CDR3 contains 14 residues. The CDR3 coding sequence is TGTGCCAGCAGTGAAGACAGAGCAGGGCAGCCCCAGCATTTT. Protein sequence: CASSEDRAGQPQHF.

Details on this clonotype: This may arise from a read error, as a much more abundant clone is one base away. V usage is TRBV20-1 and J usage is TRBJ2-7; perhaps TRBD2 as D (5 bases). Per the germline V gene, CDR1 is DFQATT and CDR2 is SNEGSKA (reference sequence). This CDR3 is 11 amino acids long. In DNA, the CDR3 is TGCAGTGCTAGTGTAGACTACGAGCAGCACTTC. Residues: CSASVDYEQHF.

The chain couples TRBV11-2 to TRBJ2-1, with TRBD2 identical over 10 bases. V was pared by 4 bases and J by 7 bases, with 7 bases of the junction left unmatched. Germline CDR1 reads SGHAT; CDR2 reads FQNNGV. The CDR3 length is 15 residues. The CDR3 bases are TGTGCCAGCAGCTCACCGGGACTAGCGTTGAATGAGCAGTTCTTC. Translated: CASSSPGLALNEQFF.

The chain couples TRBV6-2 or TRBV6-3 to TRBJ2-1, with D hard to call. CDR1 is MNHEY, CDR2 SVGEGT, per germline. The CDR3 has 14 amino acids. Trimming took 6 bases from V and 0 from J, leaving 9 bases between them. In DNA form, the CDR3 reads TGTGCCAGCAGGGGAACCTACTCCTACAATGAGCAGTTCTTC. Encoded protein: CASRGTYSYNEQFF.

This clonotype was observed a handful of times. This chain links TRBV7-2 with TRBJ2-2; D not certain. This CDR3 comprises 15 residues. Germline V CDR1 and CDR2: SGHTA, FQGNSA. V was trimmed by 1 base and J by 0 bases, leaving 6 bases between them. CDR3 in DNA: TGTGCCAGCAGCTTAGACTACCCGAACACCGGGGAGCTGTTTTTT. It codes for CASSLDYPNTGELFF. The entire variable domain, with the rest obtained from reference TRBV7-2 and TRBJ2-2, is as follows: GAGVSQSPSNKVTEKGKDVELRCDPISGHTALYWYRQSLGQGLEFLIYFQGNSAPDKSGLPSDRFSAERTGGSVSTLTIQRTQQEDSAVYLCASSLDYPNTGELFFGEGSRLTVL.

This clonotype has more than one count but fewer than ten. V and J are TRBV2 and TRBJ1-2; possible D gene TRBD1, 5 bases. From germline, CDR1 is SNHLY and CDR2 FYNNEI. V lost 7 bases and J lost 4, with 13 bases in between. CDR3 size: 13 residues. CDR3 in DNA: TGTGCCAGCATAGAGCTTCAGGGCTATGGCTACACCTTC. Its translation is CASIELQGYGYTF.

This clonotype appeared many times. This sequence joins TRBV2 and TRBJ2-7, with TRBD2 matching over 8 bases. Per germline, CDR1 SNHLY and CDR2 FYNNEI. The trim removed 6 bases at V and 4 bases at J, leaving 11 bases unmatched. The CDR3 has 15 residues. For the CDR3, the DNA is TGTGCCAGCAGCCCGACTGAGGCGGGAGGTTACGAGCAGTACTTC. Translated: CASSPTEAGGYEQYF.

This clonotype was observed a handful of times. V is TRBV5-4 and J is TRBJ2-2; 10 bases align to TRBD2. J was trimmed by 2 bases and V by 2 bases; bases with no gene match: 6. The CDR3 length is 17 residues. From germline, CDR1 is SGHNT and CDR2 YYREEE (reference sequence). The CDR3 coding sequence is TGTGCCAGCAGCTTTCGTCTAGCGGGAGCTAACACCGGGGAGCTGTTTTTT. Translation: CASSFRLAGANTGELFF.

This clonotype was seen repeatedly, ten times or more. The V gene is TRBV2, the J gene TRBJ2-1; D remains unclear. The V gene lost 1 base and the J gene lost 7 bases, with 2 bases spanning the gap. CDR1 and CDR2 from the germline V gene are SNHLY and FYNNEI. The CDR3 is 11 residues long. The CDR3 sequence: CASSEGNEQFF. As DNA, the CDR3 is TGTGCCAGCAGTGAAGGGAATGAGCAGTTCTTC.

This clonotype has at least ten counts. The CDR3 spells CASSRPGQGAYNEQFF. In DNA form, the CDR3 reads TGTGCCAGCAGCCGCCCGGGACAGGGCGCCTACAATGAGCAGTTCTTC. The chain joins TRBV11-2 to TRBJ2-1; 9 bases match TRBD1. The CDR3 loop spans 16 amino acids. After removal of 5 bases from V and 2 bases from J, the junction contained 7 bases not matched to a gene. From germline, CDR1 is SGHAT and CDR2 FQNNGV.

This clonotype came up many times. The J gene is TRBJ2-1, the V gene TRBV6-2 or TRBV6-3; the D call may be TRBD1 or TRBD2 (5 bases each). The germline CDR1 and CDR2 sequences are MNHEY and SVGEGT. V gave up 5 bases and J gave up 4 bases, with 15 bases separating them. There are 15 residues in the CDR3. In DNA form, the CDR3 reads TGTGCCAGCAGTGTCCCCGGGACGGGATACAATGAGCAGTTCTTC. This codes for CASSVPGTGYNEQFF.

At least ten counts were recorded for this clonotype. CDR3 protein: CASSSGGLAEAFF. CDR3 sequence (DNA): TGTGCCAGCAGCTCGGGTGGGTTGGCTGAAGCTTTCTTT. The V gene is TRBV11-2, the J gene TRBJ1-1; the D is unclear. Trimming pared 4 bases from V and 6 bases from J, leaving 12 bases between. The CDR3 extends over 13 amino acids. Germline assignment: CDR1 SGHAT and CDR2 FQNNGV.

This clonotype was counted at least ten times. J is TRBJ2-3 and V is TRBV19, with 14 bases aligning to TRBD2. Trimming at V came to 4 bases and at J to 1 base, leaving 4 bases not matched to a gene. CDR3 length: 17 amino acids. The germline V gene encodes CDR1 LNHDA and CDR2 SQIVND (reference sequence). CDR3 sequence: CASSTRLAGGGTDTQYF. The CDR3 region has the DNA TGTGCCAGTAGTACCAGACTAGCGGGAGGGGGCACAGATACGCAGTATTTT. Combining the CDR3 with reference TRBV19 and TRBJ2-3 gives the whole variable domain DGGITQSPKYLFRKEGQNVTLSCEQNLNHDAMYWYRQDPGQGLRLIYYSQIVNDFQKGDIAEGYSVSREKKESFPLTVTSAQKNPTAFYLCASSTRLAGGGTDTQYFGPGTRLTVL.

This clonotype was observed at least ten times. The rearrangement links TRBV9 to TRBJ2-5; tentatively, D is TRBD2 (6 bases). In germline, CDR1 is SGDLS, CDR2 YYNGEE. The CDR3 spans 14 residues. Trimming cost V 0 bases and J 5 bases, with 11 bases left between them. CDR3 residues: CASSVAVGRETQYF. The CDR3 nucleotides are TGTGCCAGCAGCGTAGCCGTAGGGAGGGAGACCCAGTACTTC.